One and the same sample provided the 26 T cell receptor beta chains below, sequenced in a study of blood T cells in healthy people across ages. Using a J-beta primer mix together with a sample-barcoded 5' primer, a second PCR was run for roughly 7 to 11 cycles. TCRdb ran MiXCR on the 5' RACE reads and lists one entry per CDR3 protein. The sample has 850,000 to 950,000 distinct CDR3 sequences, under 35% seen once; the top ten hold about 18%. The sequenced material came from blood. The receptor set was obtained from a woman aged 80 or older in good health.

This clonotype occurred once. One junction end disagrees with the germline gene, perhaps due to a read error. V is TRBV7-2 and J is TRBJ2-2; a possible D gene is TRBD1 (6 bases). The CDR3 contains 16 residues. The germline CDR1 and CDR2 sequences are SGHTA and FQGNSA. The CDR3 nucleotides read TGTGCCAGCAGCCCGCAGGGGAATCGGAACACCGGGGAGCGGTTTTTT. Translated, it gives CASSPQGNRNTGERFF.

The chain recombines TRBV7-8 with TRBJ2-1; 13 positions match TRBD2. CDR1 and CDR2 from the germline V gene are SGHVS and FQNEAQ. V lost 5 bases, J lost 8 bases, and 9 bases stayed unmatched. The CDR3 length is 16 residues. The CDR3 here is CASSLRWTSGGDEQFF. The CDR3 coding sequence is TGTGCCAGCAGCCTCCGGTGGACTAGCGGGGGTGATGAGCAGTTCTTC. The whole variable domain, filled in from reference TRBV7-8 and TRBJ2-1, reads GAGVSQSPRYKVAKRGQDVALRCDPISGHVSLFWYQQALGQGPEFLTYFQNEAQLDKSGLPSDRFFAERPEGSVSTLKIQRTQQEDSAVYLCASSLRWTSGGDEQFFGPGTRLTVL.

This clonotype was counted at least ten times. The chain carries TRBV6-5 and TRBJ2-1; D is perhaps TRBD1 (6 bases). The CDR3 loop spans 16 amino acids. The V end was cut by 5 bases, the J end by 4 bases, with 18 bases between. Germline V gene data show CDR1 as MNHEY and CDR2 as SVGAGI. The CDR3 sequence: CASSPDRSMRYNEQFF. The CDR3 nucleotides are TGTGCCAGCAGTCCCGACAGGTCGATGAGGTACAATGAGCAGTTCTTC.

This clonotype was seen many times. The rearrangement links TRBV5-5 to TRBJ2-5; D gene ambiguous. The germline V gene encodes CDR1 SGHKS and CDR2 YYEKEE (reference sequence). V was pared by 1 base and J by 2 bases, with 9 bases between. This CDR3 region has 14 residues. The chain's CDR3 is CASSLPSGQETQYF. CDR3 coding DNA: TGTGCCAGCAGCTTGCCGTCGGGTCAAGAGACCCAGTACTTC.

This clonotype was recorded many times. This chain uses TRBV20-1 with TRBJ1-2, with D maybe TRBD1 (6 bases). The germline V gene has CDR1 DFQATT and CDR2 SNEGSKA (reference sequence). The CDR3 consists of 14 residues. V lost 3 bases and J 2 bases, leaving 13 bases between the germline ends. The CDR3 sequence: CSARGGRANYGYTF. CDR3 nucleotides: TGCAGTGCTAGGGGGGGCAGGGCCAACTATGGCTACACCTTC.

A word on this clonotype: This could be a read error, since a much larger clone is one nucleotide away. This chain connects TRBV29-1 to TRBJ1-2; D possibly corresponds to TRBD1 (5 bases). The CDR3 sequence is 15 residues long. Germline loops: CDR1 SQVTM, CDR2 ANQGSEA. The germline V and J ends were trimmed by 0 bases and 5 bases, with 16 bases remaining between them. The CDR3 DNA reads TGCAGCGTTGAAGATCTAGGGGACTTATGGTATGGCTACACCTTC. Amino acids: CSVEDLGDLWYGYTF.

This clonotype was seen many times. The chain joins TRBV29-1 to TRBJ1-1; perhaps TRBD1 as D (5 bases). The V end was cut by 4 bases, the J end by 2 bases, with 11 bases between. The CDR3 contains 13 residues. Germline V gives CDR1 SQVTM, CDR2 ANQGSEA. This CDR3 is CSVVVGGNTEAFF. DNA of the CDR3: TGCAGCGTTGTGGTGGGGGGAAACACTGAAGCTTTCTTT.

On this clonotype itself: This may arise from a read error, as a much more abundant clone is one base away. In DNA, the CDR3 is TGTGCCGGCACCCTACAGGGCTCCCTGGAGACCCAGTACTTC. It encodes CAGTLQGSLETQYF. The V call is TRBV6-2 or TRBV6-3, the J call TRBJ2-5, with D tentatively TRBD1 (6 bases). V dropped 11 bases and J dropped 5 bases, with 21 bases sitting between them. The CDR3 sequence is 14 residues long. Germline values: CDR1 MNHEY, CDR2 SVGEGT.

The chain combines TRBV13 with TRBJ2-5; 10 bases agree with TRBD1. This CDR3 region has 14 residues. Trimming at V came to 5 bases and at J to 6 bases, leaving 6 bases not matched to a gene. The germline CDR1 and CDR2 sequences are PRHDT and FYEKMQ (reference sequence). Written as DNA, the CDR3 is TGTGCCAGCAGCCGAAGGGACAGGGGAAAGACCCAGTACTTC. Amino acid sequence: CASSRRDRGKTQYF.

This clonotype was counted at least ten times. The chain is built from TRBV6-2 or TRBV6-3 and TRBJ1-5, with TRBD1 matching over 11 bases. Unmatched junction bases numbered 0, after V lost 8 bases and J lost 6 bases. From germline, CDR1 is MNHEY and CDR2 SVGEGT. This CDR3 comprises 12 residues. The chain's CDR3 is CASGTGGQPQHF. For the CDR3, the DNA is TGTGCCAGCGGGACAGGGGGTCAGCCCCAGCATTTT.

This clonotype has at least ten counts. This chain links TRBV2 with TRBJ1-4; D gene ambiguous. Germline values: CDR1 SNHLY, CDR2 FYNNEI. Deletions cut 2 bases from V and 8 bases from J, with 15 bases between. The CDR3 covers 15 residues. CDR3 sequence reads: CASSEYGSQYEKLFF. CDR3 DNA sequence: TGTGCCAGCAGTGAATATGGATCCCAATACGAAAAACTGTTTTTT. Supplemented by reference TRBV2 and TRBJ1-4, the full variable domain reads EPEVTQTPSHQVTQMGQEVILRCVPISNHLYFYWYRQILGQKVEFLVSFYNNEISEKSEIFDDQFSVERPDGSNFTLKIRSTKLEDSAMYFCASSEYGSQYEKLFFGSGTQLSVL.

V and J are TRBV7-2 and TRBJ2-5; unclear D gene. V lost 6 bases and J lost 13, with 24 bases in between. The germline V gene has CDR1 SGHTA and CDR2 FQGNSA. The length of the CDR3 is 14 residues. Written as DNA, the CDR3 is TGTGCCAGCAGTCTTACGGGCCAAAAGGACGAGCGGTACTTC. Residues: CASSLTGQKDERYF.

A word on this clonotype: This may be a read error: a much more frequent sequence differs by one nucleotide. Here the CDR3 omits its conserved ending phenylalanine or tryptophan, so a read error is the likely source. The chain employs TRBV24-1 and TRBJ2-1; 9 nucleotides agree with TRBD2. This CDR3 has 15 amino acids. V dropped 4 bases and J dropped 2; count of bases not matched to a gene: 2. Germline V gene data show CDR1 as KGHDR and CDR2 as SFDVKD. The CDR3, as DNA: TGTGCCACCAGTGAGGCGGGGGGGCCCTACAATGAGCAGTTCTGC. Translation gives CATSEAGGPYNEQFC.

This clonotype has ten or more counts. The V gene is TRBV6-2 or TRBV6-3, the J gene TRBJ2-1; D uncertain. The V end lost 0 bases, the J end lost 6 bases, and 9 bases lay between the germline ends. There are 14 residues in the CDR3. Germline assignment: CDR1 MNHEY and CDR2 SVGEGT. This CDR3 reads CASSYSTQSNEQFF. For the CDR3, the DNA is TGTGCCAGCAGTTACTCGACCCAGTCCAATGAGCAGTTCTTC.

In the case of this clonotype: This may be a read error: a much more frequent sequence differs by one nucleotide. The chain links TRBV15 to TRBJ2-5; 7 bases fit TRBD2. Per germline, CDR1 LNHNV and CDR2 YYDKDF (reference sequence). The CDR3 runs 21 residues. The CDR3 sequence is CATSRRRTRGVNRVYQGTQYF. Here the CDR3 DNA reads TGTGCCACCAGCAGAAGAAGGACTAGGGGTGTCAACCGGGTATACCAAGGGACCCAGTACTTC.

This clonotype was detected ten times or more. This rearrangement joins TRBV6-2 or TRBV6-3 to TRBJ2-5; 7 bases match TRBD2. CDR3 size: 15 residues. V trimming: 5 bases; J trimming: 2 bases; junction bases outside the gene matches: 8. From germline, CDR1 is MNHEY and CDR2 SVGEGT. The CDR3 sequence: CASSHGAGVQETQYF. The CDR3, as DNA: TGTGCCAGCAGTCACGGGGCGGGGGTTCAAGAGACCCAGTACTTC.

The chain has TRBV2 and TRBJ1-2; TRBD1 is a possible D gene (5 bases). V was shortened by 6 bases and J by 3 bases, with 8 bases between the two germline ends. CDR1 SNHLY and CDR2 FYNNEI come from the germline V gene. This CDR3 has 12 amino acids. The CDR3 nucleotides are TGTGCCAGCAGGGGGCTTTACTATGGCTACACCTTC. Translated, it gives CASRGLYYGYTF.

This clonotype has a count of ten or more. The chain employs TRBV6-5 and TRBJ2-1; 8 bases line up with TRBD1. Germline CDR1 reads MNHEY; CDR2 reads SVGAGI. The CDR3 covers 14 residues. Unmatched junction bases numbered 5, after V lost 7 bases and J lost 3 bases. CDR3 amino acids: CASTSGTGYNEQFF. CDR3 coding DNA: TGTGCCAGCACCTCCGGGACAGGCTACAATGAGCAGTTCTTC.

In its sample, this clonotype was seen many times. The chain has TRBV7-2 and TRBJ2-3; 8 bases align to TRBD2. This CDR3 region has 18 residues. Germline V gives CDR1 SGHTA, CDR2 FQGNSA. The J segment lost 1 base and the V segment lost 1 base, leaving 10 bases of the junction unmatched. CDR3 bases: TGTGCCAGCAGCTTAGTCCGAACTAGAGCGGGGGGCACAGATACGCAGTATTTT. Protein: CASSLVRTRAGGTDTQYF.

This clonotype was seen more than once but under ten times. V usage is TRBV19 and J usage is TRBJ1-4; D uncertain. The V gene lost 7 bases and the J gene lost 5 bases, with 11 bases spanning the gap. The CDR3 is 13 residues long. Looked up from germline, CDR1 is LNHDA and CDR2 is SQIVND (reference sequence). This CDR3 reads CASNGRKNEKLFF. DNA for the CDR3: TGTGCCAGTAACGGCAGAAAGAATGAAAAACTGTTTTTT.

This clonotype came up a few times. This rearrangement joins TRBV27 to TRBJ2-2; 7 bases are shared with TRBD1. This CDR3 region has 14 residues. V shed 4 bases, J shed 5 bases, and the junction held 4 bases outside the gene matches. Per the germline V gene, CDR1 is MNHEY and CDR2 is SMNVEV (reference sequence). This CDR3 is CASSSPDRTGELFF. CDR3 nucleotides: TGTGCCAGCAGTTCCCCGGACAGGACCGGGGAGCTGTTTTTT.

DNA of the CDR3: TGTGCCAGTAGCGAAAAAGTCAAAAACATTCAGTACTTC. Translated, it gives CASSEKVKNIQYF. The rearrangement links TRBV6-5 to TRBJ2-4; weak D call: TRBD2 (5 bases). The length of the CDR3 is 13 residues. The ends were cut back, 9 bases at V and 3 bases at J, with 12 bases in the middle. The V gene's germline CDR1 is MNHEY and CDR2 SVGAGI.

J is TRBJ2-3 and V is TRBV14; D may correspond to TRBD1 or TRBD2 (6 bases each). Deletions cut 4 bases from V and 6 bases from J, with 14 bases between. This CDR3 has 14 residues. Per germline, CDR1 SGHDN and CDR2 FVKESK. In nucleotides, the CDR3 is TGTGCCAGCAGCCCTTGGGGGGCTGGGGATACGCAGTATTTT. It specifies CASSPWGAGDTQYF.

The CDR3 nucleotides are TGCGCCAGCAGCTTATTGACCCAAGGCAAGAATGAAAAACTGTTTTTT. This translates into CASSLLTQGKNEKLFF. This chain joins TRBV5-1 and TRBJ1-4; D uncertain. Germline V CDR1 and CDR2: SGHRS, YFSETQ. V shed 2 bases and J shed 5 bases, with 16 bases lying between them. CDR3 size: 16 residues.

On this clonotype: This may be a read error: a much more frequent sequence differs by one nucleotide. The chain recombines TRBV7-9 with TRBJ2-3; TRBD1 or TRBD2 may be the D gene (5 bases each). CDR1 is SEHNR, CDR2 FQNEAQ, per germline (reference sequence). This CDR3 comprises 14 residues. CDR3 sequence: CTSSKVGGTDTQYF. The CDR3 coding sequence is TGTACCAGCAGTAAGGTGGGGGGCACAGATACGCAGTATTTT.

The CDR3 nucleotides read TGCAGCGTTGCACAGGGGAACTATGGCTACACCTTC. Protein product: CSVAQGNYGYTF. The chain uses TRBV29-1 and TRBJ1-2; 7 positions match TRBD1. The CDR3 consists of 12 residues. From germline, CDR1 is SQVTM and CDR2 ANQGSEA. Trimming removed 4 bases from V and 2 bases from J; junction bases left unmatched: 1.